This TCR beta chain stems from a study of T cell repertoires in cytomegalovirus infection. CDR3 size: 15 residues. The trim removed 0 bases at V and 3 bases at J, leaving 5 bases unmatched. Germline V gene lookup returns CDR1 LNHNV and CDR2 YYDKDF (reference sequence). This clonotype was seen a handful of times. TCRdb reprocessed the reads with MiXCR, giving one entry per CDR3 protein. In the table there are 150,000 or so distinct CDR3 sequences, 17% of which are singletons. The TCR was taken from a human donor in good health (CMV status not recorded). Some clones in this sample may be carry-over from other donors' samples. Sequencing input: CD8+ T cells from PBMCs. This sequence joins TRBV15 and TRBJ2-7; 7 bases map to TRBD2. CDR3 region: CATSRDRGGSYEQYF. CDR3 nucleotide sequence: TGTGCCACCAGCAGAGACAGAGGCGGGAGCTACGAGCAGTACTTC.